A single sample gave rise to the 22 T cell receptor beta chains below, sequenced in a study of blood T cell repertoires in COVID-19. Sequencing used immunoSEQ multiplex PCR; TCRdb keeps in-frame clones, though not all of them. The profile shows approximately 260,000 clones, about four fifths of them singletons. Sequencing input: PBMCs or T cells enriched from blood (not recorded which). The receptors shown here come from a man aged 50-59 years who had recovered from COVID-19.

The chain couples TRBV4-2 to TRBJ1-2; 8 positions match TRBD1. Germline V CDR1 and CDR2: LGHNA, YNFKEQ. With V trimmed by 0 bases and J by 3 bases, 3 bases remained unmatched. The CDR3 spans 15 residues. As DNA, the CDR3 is TGTGCCAGCAGCCAAGATGTGGACAGGGACTATGGCTACACCTTC. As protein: CASSQDVDRDYGYTF.

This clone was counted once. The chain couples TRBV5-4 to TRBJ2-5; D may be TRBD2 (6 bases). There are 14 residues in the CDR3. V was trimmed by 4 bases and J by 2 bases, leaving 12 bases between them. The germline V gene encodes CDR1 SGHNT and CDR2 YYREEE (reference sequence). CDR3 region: CASSNPGLQETQYF. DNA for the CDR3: TGTGCCAGCAGCAATCCGGGACTGCAAGAGACCCAGTACTTC.

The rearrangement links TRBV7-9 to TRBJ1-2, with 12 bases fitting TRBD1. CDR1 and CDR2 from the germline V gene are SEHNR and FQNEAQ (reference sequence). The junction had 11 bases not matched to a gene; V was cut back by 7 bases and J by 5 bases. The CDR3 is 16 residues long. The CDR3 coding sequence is TGTGCCAGCACCACCGGGACAGGGGGCTCTATTTATGGCTACACCTTC. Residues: CASTTGTGGSIYGYTF.

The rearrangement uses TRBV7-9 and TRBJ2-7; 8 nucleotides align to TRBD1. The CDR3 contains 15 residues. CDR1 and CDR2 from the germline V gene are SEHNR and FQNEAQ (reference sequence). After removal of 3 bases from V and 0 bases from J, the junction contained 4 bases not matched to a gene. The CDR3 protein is CASSFGQGSSYEQYF. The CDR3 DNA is TGTGCCAGCAGCTTCGGACAGGGTAGCTCCTACGAGCAGTACTTC.

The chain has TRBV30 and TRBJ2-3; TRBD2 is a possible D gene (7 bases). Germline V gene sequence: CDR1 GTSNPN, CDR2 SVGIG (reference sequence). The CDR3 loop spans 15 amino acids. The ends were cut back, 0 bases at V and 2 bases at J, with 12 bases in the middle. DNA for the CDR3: TGTGCCTGGAGTGTCTACGGGGGGCTCACAGATACGCAGTATTTT. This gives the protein CAWSVYGGLTDTQYF.

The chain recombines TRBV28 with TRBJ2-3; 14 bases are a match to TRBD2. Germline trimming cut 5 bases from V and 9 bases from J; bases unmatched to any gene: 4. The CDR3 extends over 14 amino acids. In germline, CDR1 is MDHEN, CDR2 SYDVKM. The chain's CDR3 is CASSRLAGGPTQYF. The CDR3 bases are TGTGCCAGCAGTCGACTAGCGGGAGGGCCCACGCAGTATTTT.

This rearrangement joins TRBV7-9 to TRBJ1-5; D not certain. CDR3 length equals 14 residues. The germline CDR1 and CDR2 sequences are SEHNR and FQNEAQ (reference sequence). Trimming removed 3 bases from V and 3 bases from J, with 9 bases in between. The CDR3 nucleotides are TGTGCCAGCAGCTTTGGCCAGGACAATCAGCCCCAGCATTTT. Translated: CASSFGQDNQPQHF. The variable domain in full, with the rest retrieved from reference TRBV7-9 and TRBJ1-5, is DTGVSQNPRHKITKRGQNVTFRCDPISEHNRLYWYRQTLGQGPEFLTYFQNEAQLEKSRLLSDRFSAERPKGSFSTLEIQRTEQGDSAMYLCASSFGQDNQPQHFGDGTRLSIL.

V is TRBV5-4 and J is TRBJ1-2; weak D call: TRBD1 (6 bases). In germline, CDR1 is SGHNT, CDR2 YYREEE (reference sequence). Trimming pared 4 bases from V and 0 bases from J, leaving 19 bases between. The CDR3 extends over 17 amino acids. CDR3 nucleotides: TGTGCCAGCAGCGCCGGGACACCACGGGAGGCTAACTATGGCTACACCTTC. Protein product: CASSAGTPREANYGYTF.

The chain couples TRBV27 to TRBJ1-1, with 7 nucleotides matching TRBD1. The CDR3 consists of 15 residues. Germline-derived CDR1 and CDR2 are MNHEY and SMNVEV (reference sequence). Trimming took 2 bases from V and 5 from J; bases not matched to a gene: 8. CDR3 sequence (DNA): TGTGCCAGCAGTTTAGAAGGCAGGGGGTGGACTGAAGCTTTCTTT. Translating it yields CASSLEGRGWTEAFF.

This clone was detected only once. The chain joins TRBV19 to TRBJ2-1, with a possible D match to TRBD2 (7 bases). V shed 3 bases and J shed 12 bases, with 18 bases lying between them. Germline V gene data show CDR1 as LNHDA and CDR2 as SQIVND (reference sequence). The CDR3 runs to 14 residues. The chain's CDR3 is CASSINQGSGGQFF. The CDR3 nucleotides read TGTGCCAGTAGTATTAATCAGGGGTCGGGAGGGCAGTTCTTC.

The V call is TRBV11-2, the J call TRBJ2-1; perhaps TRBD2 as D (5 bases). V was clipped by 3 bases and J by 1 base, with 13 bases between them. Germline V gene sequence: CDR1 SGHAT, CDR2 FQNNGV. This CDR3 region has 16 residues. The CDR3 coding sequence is TGTGCCAGCAGCTTCATTGGGAGTTGGTCCTACAATGAGCAGTTCTTC. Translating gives CASSFIGSWSYNEQFF.

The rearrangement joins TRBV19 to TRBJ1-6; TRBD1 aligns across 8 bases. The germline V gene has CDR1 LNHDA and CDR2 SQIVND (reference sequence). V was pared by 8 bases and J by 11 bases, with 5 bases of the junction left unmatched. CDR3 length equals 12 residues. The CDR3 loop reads CASGTGGPPLHF. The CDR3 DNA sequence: TGTGCCAGTGGGACAGGCGGGCCACCCCTCCACTTT.

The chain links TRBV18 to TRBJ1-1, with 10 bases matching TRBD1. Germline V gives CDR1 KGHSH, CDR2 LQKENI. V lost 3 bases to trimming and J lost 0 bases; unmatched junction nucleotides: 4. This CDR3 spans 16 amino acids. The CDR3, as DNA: TGTGCCAGCTCACCGGAGACAGGGGGCTTGAACACTGAAGCTTTCTTT. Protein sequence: CASSPETGGLNTEAFF.

The CDR3 spells CATSDVRTGVHEQYF. Here the CDR3 DNA reads TGTGCCACCAGTGATGTCCGGACAGGGGTCCACGAGCAGTACTTC. The chain is built from TRBV24-1 and TRBJ2-7; 9 bases map to TRBD1. CDR3 size: 15 residues. From germline, CDR1 is KGHDR and CDR2 SFDVKD. J lost 5 bases, V lost 3 bases, and 7 bases had no gene match.

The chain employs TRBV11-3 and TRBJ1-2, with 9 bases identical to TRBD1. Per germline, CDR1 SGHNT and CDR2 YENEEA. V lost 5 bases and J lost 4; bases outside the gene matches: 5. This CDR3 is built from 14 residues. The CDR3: CASSPTGGAYGYTF. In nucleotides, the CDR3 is TGTGCCAGCAGCCCAACAGGGGGCGCCTATGGCTACACCTTC.

CDR3 protein: CASSSSGSGYNEQFF. The CDR3 DNA reads TGTGCCAGCAGCTCTAGCGGGAGCGGCTACAATGAGCAGTTCTTC. The rearrangement uses TRBV7-2 and TRBJ2-1, with 10 bases matching TRBD2. V was pared by 4 bases and J by 3 bases, with 3 bases of the junction left unmatched. Germline V gene data show CDR1 as SGHTA and CDR2 as FQGNSA. The CDR3 loop spans 15 amino acids.

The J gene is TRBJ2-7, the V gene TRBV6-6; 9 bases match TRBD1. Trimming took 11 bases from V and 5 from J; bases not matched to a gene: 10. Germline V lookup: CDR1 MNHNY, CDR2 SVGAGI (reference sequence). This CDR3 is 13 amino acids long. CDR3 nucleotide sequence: TGTGCCTCGAAGGGGACAGGGCTCGACGAGCAGTACTTC. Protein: CASKGTGLDEQYF.

The CDR3 region is CASSRPGLAGVLETQYF. The CDR3 DNA reads TGTGCCAGCAGCAGACCGGGACTAGCGGGAGTTTTGGAGACCCAGTACTTC. The chain carries TRBV11-3 and TRBJ2-5; 14 bases fit TRBD2. The CDR3 extends over 17 amino acids. Trimming took 5 bases from V and 5 from J; bases not matched to a gene: 10. Germline-derived CDR1 and CDR2 are SGHNT and YENEEA. The variable domain in full, with the rest retrieved from reference TRBV11-3 and TRBJ2-5, is EAGVVQSPRYKIIEKKQPVAFWCNPISGHNTLYWYLQNLGQGPELLIRYENEEAVDDSQLPKDRFSAERLKGVDSTLKIQPAELGDSAVYLCASSRPGLAGVLETQYFGPGTRLLVL.

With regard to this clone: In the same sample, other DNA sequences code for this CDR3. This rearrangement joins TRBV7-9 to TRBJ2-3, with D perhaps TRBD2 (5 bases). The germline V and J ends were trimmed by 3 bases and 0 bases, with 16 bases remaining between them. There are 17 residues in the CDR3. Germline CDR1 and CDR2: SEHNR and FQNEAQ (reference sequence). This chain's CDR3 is CASSFPRGGRSTDTQYF. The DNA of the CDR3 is TGTGCCAGCAGCTTCCCGCGCGGAGGCCGGAGCACAGATACGCAGTATTTT.

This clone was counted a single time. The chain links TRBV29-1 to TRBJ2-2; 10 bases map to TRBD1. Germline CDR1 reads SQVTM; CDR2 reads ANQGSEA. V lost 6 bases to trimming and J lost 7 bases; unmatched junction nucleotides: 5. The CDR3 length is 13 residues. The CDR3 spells CSVRTGGIGELFF. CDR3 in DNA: TGCAGCGTCAGGACAGGGGGTATCGGGGAGCTGTTTTTT.

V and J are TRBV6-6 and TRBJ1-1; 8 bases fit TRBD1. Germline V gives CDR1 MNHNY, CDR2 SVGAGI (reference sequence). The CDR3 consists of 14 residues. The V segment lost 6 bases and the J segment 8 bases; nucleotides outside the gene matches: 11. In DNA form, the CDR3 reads TGTGCCAGCAGATTCCCGGGGACAGGAGACGAAGCTTTCTTT. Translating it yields CASRFPGTGDEAFF.

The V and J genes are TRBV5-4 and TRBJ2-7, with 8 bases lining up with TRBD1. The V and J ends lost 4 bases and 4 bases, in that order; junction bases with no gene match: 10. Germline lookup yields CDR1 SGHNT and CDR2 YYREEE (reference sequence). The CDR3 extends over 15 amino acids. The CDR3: CASSQGQGTGYEQYF. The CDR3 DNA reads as TGTGCCAGCAGCCAAGGACAGGGAACGGGGTACGAGCAGTACTTC.